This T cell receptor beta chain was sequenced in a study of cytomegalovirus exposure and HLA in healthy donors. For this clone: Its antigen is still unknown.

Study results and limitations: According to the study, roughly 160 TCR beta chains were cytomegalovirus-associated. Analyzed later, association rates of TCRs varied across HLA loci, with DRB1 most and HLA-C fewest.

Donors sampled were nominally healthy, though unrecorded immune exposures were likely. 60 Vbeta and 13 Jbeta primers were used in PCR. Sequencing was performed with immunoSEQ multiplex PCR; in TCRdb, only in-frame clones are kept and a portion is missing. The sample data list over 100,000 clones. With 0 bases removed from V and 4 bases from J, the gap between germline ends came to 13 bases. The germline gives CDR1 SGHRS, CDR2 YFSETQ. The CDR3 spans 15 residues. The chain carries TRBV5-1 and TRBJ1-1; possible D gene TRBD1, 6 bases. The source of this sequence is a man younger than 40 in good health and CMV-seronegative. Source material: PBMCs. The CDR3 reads CASSLESGAGTEAFF. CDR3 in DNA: TGCGCCAGCAGCTTGGAGTCAGGGGCAGGCACTGAAGCTTTCTTT. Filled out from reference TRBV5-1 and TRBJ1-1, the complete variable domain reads KAGVTQTPRYLIKTRGQQVTLSCSPISGHRSVSWYQQTPGQGLQFLFEYFSETQRNKGNFPGRFSGRQFSNSRSEMNVSTLELGDSALYLCASSLESGAGTEAFFGQGTRLTVV.